This is a list of T cell receptor beta chains from one sample in a study of T cells after posttransplantation cyclophosphamide. TCRdb's table, derived via immunoSEQ multiplex PCR, lists solely in-frame clones and lacks some. The data contain some 61,000 clones, approximately 92% of them singletons. The sample comprised PBMCs. The source of these receptors is a woman aged 25 to 39 in good health and a related stem cell transplant donor. CDR3s leave out the opening cysteine and the closing phenylalanine or tryptophan. The D gene is left open where the match is weak.

V	D	J	CDR3
TRBV5-4	NA	TRBJ2-3	ASRPQGGEGADTQY
TRBV19	NA	TRBJ1-5	ASTPLGTPSDPQH
TRBV5-4	TRBD2	TRBJ2-5	ASSLEAGGIQETQY
TRBV7-2	NA	TRBJ1-5	ASSSAGVVRNQPQH
TRBV5-1	TRBD1	TRBJ2-7	ASSLESRGREQY
TRBV6-5	NA	TRBJ1-5	ASSHRRYSNQPQH
TRBV5-5	NA	TRBJ1-1	ASSFAGRIEAF
TRBV18	NA	TRBJ1-5	ASSPATISDGRYSNQPQH
TRBV6-5	NA	TRBJ2-2	ASSLGLGGLF
TRBV11-2	NA	TRBJ2-7	ASSFGLASYEQY
TRBV7-9	TRBD2	TRBJ2-3	ASSARGGDTDTQY
TRBV6-1	NA	TRBJ1-1	ASSEQAGVTEAF
TRBV4-1	NA	TRBJ1-2	ASSQEGPLADTTVLNYGYT
TRBV4-2	NA	TRBJ1-5	ASSQDLAGDQPQH
TRBV5-1	NA	TRBJ2-3	ASSLVAGATDTQY
TRBV7-8	NA	TRBJ1-5	ASRDLGGDGNQPQH
TRBV7-9	NA	TRBJ1-5	ASIGDSSNQPQH
TRBV7-2	NA	TRBJ1-1	ASSLVASGEMTTEAF
TRBV19	NA	TRBJ2-1	ASSSFNEQF
TRBV18	NA	TRBJ2-1	ASSPGLGHNEQF
TRBV14	NA	TRBJ2-3	ASSLLGRRTQY
TRBV6-1	NA	TRBJ1-1	ASSDRETEAF